Below are 17 T cell receptor beta chains sequenced from a single sample in a study of shared clonotypes between healthy human individuals. The table came from immunoSEQ multiplex PCR; TCRdb's copy has only in-frame clones and leaves some out. The sample has about 1,500,000 clones, over 95% seen once. Source material: naive CD4+ T cells sorted from blood. This sample's subset: CD45RA+ positively selected. These receptors were collected from a man aged 25 to 45 in good health.

The chain recombines TRBV28 with TRBJ1-5; D is uncertain. Trimming removed 6 bases at V and 1 base at J, with 22 bases between. The V gene's germline CDR1 is MDHEN and CDR2 SYDVKM. The CDR3 totals 18 residues. The CDR3 DNA reads as TGTGCCAGCAGCAAACCCACTTGGCCGGGCGCGAGCAATCAGCCCCAGCATTTT. Protein sequence: CASSKPTWPGASNQPQHF.

J is TRBJ2-1 and V is TRBV10-3, with 16 bases identical to TRBD2. The CDR3 contains 13 residues. V gave up 8 bases and J gave up 8 bases; unmatched junction bases: 0. Germline CDR1 and CDR2: ENHRY and SYGVKD. CDR3 nucleotide sequence: TGTGCCATCGGGACTAGCGGGAGGGATGAGCAGTTCTTC. Protein: CAIGTSGRDEQFF.

The chain is built from TRBV7-2 and TRBJ2-7, with 9 nucleotides matching TRBD1. This CDR3 spans 13 amino acids. Germline trimming cut 5 bases from V and 5 bases from J; bases unmatched to any gene: 4. CDR1 SGHTA and CDR2 FQGNSA come from the germline V gene. The CDR3 DNA is TGTGCCAGCAGCCGGGACAGGGAAGACGAGCAGTACTTC. It is translated as CASSRDREDEQYF.

The V call is TRBV18, the J call TRBJ1-1; possibly TRBD1 for D (5 bases). CDR1 is KGHSH and CDR2 is LQKENI in the germline V gene. The length of the CDR3 is 14 residues. V shed 4 bases and J shed 0 bases, with 9 bases lying between them. CDR3 residues: CASSQGSMNTEAFF. The CDR3 DNA is TGTGCCAGCTCACAGGGGTCCATGAACACTGAAGCTTTCTTT.

This rearrangement joins TRBV9 to TRBJ2-7; D unresolved. Looked up from germline, CDR1 is SGDLS and CDR2 is YYNGEE. The CDR3 sequence is 12 residues long. V was clipped by 1 base and J by 6 bases, with 8 bases between them. DNA of the CDR3: TGTGCCAGCAGCGTAAAGGAGTCCGAGCAGTACTTC. Translating gives CASSVKESEQYF.

The rearrangement links TRBV6-5 to TRBJ2-2; D unclear. The DNA end is a closer match to TRBJ1-4, so the J assignment may be wrong. This CDR3 spans 12 amino acids. Per the germline V gene, CDR1 is MNHEY and CDR2 is SVGAGI. The CDR3 here is CASSRSREKLFF. The CDR3 DNA is TGTGCCAGCAGCAGAAGCCGGGAAAAACTGTTTTTT.

Turning to this clone: The sample contains more than one DNA sequence encoding this CDR3. The DNA of the CDR3 is TGCAGCGTCGACAGGGGGCCCTACGAGCAGTACTTC. This gives the protein CSVDRGPYEQYF. The chain uses TRBV29-1 and TRBJ2-7; TRBD1 matches 10 bases. With V trimmed by 6 bases and J by 2 bases, 1 base remained unmatched. In germline, CDR1 is SQVTM, CDR2 ANQGSEA. There are 12 residues in the CDR3.

V usage is TRBV28 and J usage is TRBJ1-5; no definite D call. Germline CDR1 is MDHEN and CDR2 is SYDVKM. The CDR3 runs to 15 residues. With 3 bases removed from V and 3 bases from J, the gap between germline ends came to 12 bases. The CDR3 reads CASSFHKGLNQPQHF. CDR3 coding DNA: TGTGCCAGCAGTTTTCATAAGGGCCTCAATCAGCCCCAGCATTTT.

In this sample, this clone turned up once. The chain employs TRBV5-1 and TRBJ2-2, with 11 nucleotides matching TRBD2. Trimming removed 0 bases from V and 4 bases from J; junction bases left unmatched: 5. The CDR3 spans 17 residues. Germline V lookup: CDR1 SGHRS, CDR2 YFSETQ. Here the CDR3 DNA reads TGCGCCAGCAGCTTGGCTAGCGGGAGGACCGGCACCGGGGAGCTGTTTTTT. This gives the protein CASSLASGRTGTGELFF.

V usage is TRBV29-1 and J usage is TRBJ1-5; 8 nucleotides line up with TRBD1. This CDR3 is built from 13 residues. CDR1 and CDR2 (germline): SQVTM, ANQGSEA. Trimming removed 8 bases from V and 2 bases from J; junction bases left unmatched: 5. The CDR3 reads CSTGTGGNQPQHF. CDR3 bases: TGCAGCACCGGGACAGGCGGCAATCAGCCCCAGCATTTT. The entire variable domain, with the rest obtained from reference TRBV29-1 and TRBJ1-5, is as follows: SAVISQKPSRDICQRGTSLTIQCQVDSQVTMMFWYRQQPGQSLTLIATANQGSEATYESGFVIDKFPISRPNLTFSTLTVSNMSPEDSSIYLCSTGTGGNQPQHFGDGTRLSIL.

The CDR3 DNA follows: TGCGCCAGCAGCTTAGGACAGACCATGAACACTGAAGCTTTCTTT. It is translated as CASSLGQTMNTEAFF. This chain connects TRBV5-1 to TRBJ1-1, with TRBD1 as a possible D gene (6 bases). This CDR3 spans 15 amino acids. With 2 bases removed from V and 0 bases from J, the gap between germline ends came to 11 bases. CDR1 SGHRS and CDR2 YFSETQ come from the germline V gene.

The rearrangement joins TRBV19 to TRBJ2-7, with D hard to call. The length of the CDR3 is 14 residues. CDR1 is LNHDA and CDR2 is SQIVND in the germline V gene (reference sequence). Trimming left V 5 bases short and J 1 base short, with 12 bases between. In nucleotides, the CDR3 is TGTGCCAGTAGTCCCAATTCTAGATCCTACGAGCAGTACTTC. Translated, it gives CASSPNSRSYEQYF.

In its sample, this clone was seen many times. This chain connects TRBV29-1 to TRBJ1-4; D remains ambiguous. The V gene's germline CDR1 is SQVTM and CDR2 ANQGSEA. Trimming took off 5 bases at V and 11 bases at J, with 12 bases between the two ends. There are 11 residues in the CDR3. The chain's CDR3 is CSVYLGVKLFF. In nucleotides, the CDR3 is TGCAGCGTTTATCTGGGCGTGAAACTGTTTTTT.

The V call is TRBV14, the J call TRBJ2-7, with TRBD1 identical over 8 bases. Germline lookup yields CDR1 SGHDN and CDR2 FVKESK. The trim removed 7 bases at V and 2 bases at J, leaving 1 base unmatched. CDR3 size: 12 residues. The CDR3 here is CASKGQAYEQYF. The CDR3 region has the DNA TGTGCCAGCAAGGGACAGGCCTACGAGCAGTACTTC.

V and J are TRBV29-1 and TRBJ2-3, with a weak D call TRBD2 (7 bases). CDR1 is SQVTM and CDR2 is ANQGSEA in the germline V gene. Trimming shortened V by 7 bases and J by 1 base, and 15 bases separated the two germline ends. The CDR3 loop spans 14 amino acids. The chain's CDR3 is CSARGGDGTDTQYF. The CDR3 DNA reads TGCAGCGCCAGGGGAGGGGACGGCACAGATACGCAGTATTTT.

The chain recombines TRBV7-2 with TRBJ2-1; 11 bases map to TRBD2. The CDR3 covers 17 residues. The germline V gene encodes CDR1 SGHTA and CDR2 FQGNSA. V was clipped by 1 base and J by 5 bases; unmatched bases: 7. CDR3 DNA sequence: TGTGCCAGCAGCTTAGTACCGGGACTAGCGGCTCACAATGAGCAGTTCTTC. Translation: CASSLVPGLAAHNEQFF. The variable domain in full, with the rest retrieved from reference TRBV7-2 and TRBJ2-1, is GAGVSQSPSNKVTEKGKDVELRCDPISGHTALYWYRQSLGQGLEFLIYFQGNSAPDKSGLPSDRFSAERTGGSVSTLTIQRTQQEDSAVYLCASSLVPGLAAHNEQFFGPGTRLTVL.

The V and J genes are TRBV5-1 and TRBJ2-1; tentative D call: TRBD1 (6 bases). CDR1 is SGHRS, CDR2 YFSETQ, per germline. The CDR3 contains 12 residues. The V and J ends lost 2 bases and 10 bases respectively, with 10 bases between them. CDR3 amino acids: CASSLQGMEQFF. For the CDR3, the DNA is TGCGCCAGCAGCTTACAGGGAATGGAGCAGTTCTTC.